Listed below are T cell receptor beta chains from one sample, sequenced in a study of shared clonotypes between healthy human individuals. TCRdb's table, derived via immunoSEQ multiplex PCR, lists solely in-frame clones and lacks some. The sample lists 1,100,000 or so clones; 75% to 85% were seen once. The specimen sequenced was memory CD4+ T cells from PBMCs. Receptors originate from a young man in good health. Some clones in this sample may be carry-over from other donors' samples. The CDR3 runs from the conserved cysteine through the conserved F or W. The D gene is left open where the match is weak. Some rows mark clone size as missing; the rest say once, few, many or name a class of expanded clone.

CDR3 protein: CASSRPPSGQETQYF; CDR3 DNA: TGCGCCAGCAGCCGCCCACCTAGCGGTCAAGAGACCCAGTACTTC; V gene: TRBV5-1; J gene: TRBJ2-5; D gene: TRBD2; clone size: -
CDR3 protein: CASSHGDRGLPPDTQYF; CDR3 DNA: TGTGCCAGCAGCCATGGAGACAGGGGCCTCCCGCCGGATACGCAGTATTTT; V gene: TRBV7-2; J gene: TRBJ2-3; D gene: TRBD1; clone size: -
CDR3 protein: CASSVNPDTQYF; CDR3 DNA: TGTGCCAGCAGCGTAAATCCAGATACGCAGTATTTT; V gene: TRBV9; J gene: TRBJ2-3; D gene: -; clone size: -
CDR3 protein: CASSGQGANEQFF; CDR3 DNA: TGTGCCAGTAGTGGGCAGGGGGCAAATGAGCAGTTCTTC; V gene: TRBV19; J gene: TRBJ2-1; D gene: TRBD1; clone size: -
CDR3 protein: CAWSWGTDTQYF; CDR3 DNA: TGTGCCTGGAGTTGGGGGACAGATACGCAGTATTTT; V gene: TRBV30; J gene: TRBJ2-3; D gene: -; clone size: -
CDR3 protein: CASSLPLGAGQYNEQFF; CDR3 DNA: TGTGCCAGCAGCCTCCCCCTGGGAGCGGGACAATACAATGAGCAGTTCTTC; V gene: TRBV7-2; J gene: TRBJ2-1; D gene: -; clone size: -
CDR3 protein: CASRPFTGWEPQHF; CDR3 DNA: TGTGCCAGCAGACCTTTCACCGGCTGGGAGCCCCAGCATTTT; V gene: TRBV27; J gene: TRBJ1-5; D gene: -; clone size: -
CDR3 protein: CASGLGAGTGQETQYF; CDR3 DNA: TGTGCTAGTGGTTTGGGAGCCGGGACAGGCCAAGAGACCCAGTACTTC; V gene: TRBV12-5; J gene: TRBJ2-5; D gene: TRBD1; clone size: -
CDR3 protein: CASRPSSGRGSYNEQFF; CDR3 DNA: TGTGCCAGCAGGCCATCTAGCGGGAGGGGTTCCTACAATGAGCAGTTCTTC; V gene: TRBV28; J gene: TRBJ2-1; D gene: TRBD2; clone size: -
CDR3 protein: CASSSGQYGYTF; CDR3 DNA: TGTGCCAGCAGTTCGGGGCAGTATGGCTACACCTTC; V gene: TRBV14; J gene: TRBJ1-2; D gene: -; clone size: -
CDR3 protein: CASSLGPQRDTDTQYF; CDR3 DNA: TGTGCCAGCAGCTTAGGTCCCCAGCGGGACACAGATACGCAGTATTTT; V gene: TRBV11-3; J gene: TRBJ2-3; D gene: TRBD2; clone size: -
CDR3 protein: CASSSLGDPSGNTIYF; CDR3 DNA: TGTGCCAGCAGCTCCCTCGGGGACCCCTCTGGAAACACCATATATTTT; V gene: TRBV9; J gene: TRBJ1-3; D gene: -; clone size: -
CDR3 protein: CASSPRGGAGTGELFF; CDR3 DNA: TGTGCCAGCTCACCACGAGGGGGCGCAGGCACCGGGGAGCTGTTTTTT; V gene: TRBV18; J gene: TRBJ2-2; D gene: TRBD1; clone size: -
CDR3 protein: CASSLGSSGLAGVETQYF; CDR3 DNA: TGTGCCAGCAGCCTAGGTTCATCCGGACTAGCGGGAGTAGAGACCCAGTACTTC; V gene: TRBV4-2; J gene: TRBJ2-5; D gene: TRBD2; clone size: -
CDR3 protein: CASSPWTPRRMNTEAFF; CDR3 DNA: TGTGCCAGCAGTCCTTGGACGCCCAGAAGGATGAACACTGAAGCTTTCTTT; V gene: TRBV27; J gene: TRBJ1-1; D gene: -; clone size: few
CDR3 protein: CASRKGLAGTDTQYF; CDR3 DNA: TGTGCCAGCAGGAAAGGACTAGCGGGAACAGATACGCAGTATTTT; V gene: TRBV4-2; J gene: TRBJ2-3; D gene: TRBD2; clone size: -
CDR3 protein: CASSLQRGTYEQYF; CDR3 DNA: TGCGCCAGCAGCCTCCAGCGGGGTACCTACGAGCAGTACTTC; V gene: TRBV5-1; J gene: TRBJ2-7; D gene: TRBD2; clone size: -
CDR3 protein: CASSLGLAASF; CDR3 DNA: TGCGCCAGCAGCCTGGGACTAGCGGCCTCTTTT; V gene: TRBV5-1; J gene: TRBJ2-3; D gene: TRBD2; clone size: -
CDR3 protein: CASSQDTGWNTEAFF; CDR3 DNA: TGCGCCAGCAGCCAAGATACGGGATGGAACACTGAAGCTTTCTTT; V gene: TRBV4-3; J gene: TRBJ1-1; D gene: -; clone size: -
CDR3 protein: CASSPRLQGSEAFF; CDR3 DNA: TGTGCCAGCAGCCCCCGTCTACAGGGGTCTGAAGCTTTCTTT; V gene: TRBV7-8; J gene: TRBJ1-1; D gene: TRBD1; clone size: -
CDR3 protein: CAISEYRDASYNEQFF; CDR3 DNA: TGTGCCATCAGTGAGTACAGGGATGCCTCCTACAATGAGCAGTTCTTC; V gene: TRBV10-3; J gene: TRBJ2-1; D gene: -; clone size: -
CDR3 protein: CASSSKRERNYGYTF; CDR3 DNA: TGTGCCAGCAGCTCAAAGAGGGAGCGTAACTATGGCTACACCTTC; V gene: TRBV7-3; J gene: TRBJ1-2; D gene: -; clone size: -
CDR3 protein: CASSYSGTSGNGELFF; CDR3 DNA: TGTGCCAGCAGTTACTCAGGGACTAGCGGGAACGGGGAGCTGTTTTTT; V gene: TRBV6-5; J gene: TRBJ2-2; D gene: TRBD2; clone size: -
CDR3 protein: CAWSVGAGGQETQYF; CDR3 DNA: TGTGCCTGGAGTGTGGGAGCGGGAGGGCAGGAGACCCAGTACTTC; V gene: TRBV30; J gene: TRBJ2-5; D gene: TRBD2; clone size: -
CDR3 protein: CASSPGLNEQFF; CDR3 DNA: TGCGCCAGCAGCCCGGGACTTAATGAGCAGTTCTTC; V gene: TRBV5-1; J gene: TRBJ2-1; D gene: -; clone size: -
CDR3 protein: CASSFGPRQEQFF; CDR3 DNA: TGTGCCAGCAGCTTTGGCCCCCGGCAGGAGCAGTTCTTC; V gene: TRBV7-9; J gene: TRBJ2-1; D gene: -; clone size: once
CDR3 protein: CASRRTGGTDTQYF; CDR3 DNA: TGTGCCAGCAGGAGGACAGGGGGCACAGATACGCAGTATTTT; V gene: TRBV7-2; J gene: TRBJ2-3; D gene: TRBD1; clone size: once
CDR3 protein: CASSVEGVGETQYF; CDR3 DNA: TGTGCCAGCAGCGTAGAGGGGGTTGGGGAGACCCAGTACTTC; V gene: TRBV9; J gene: TRBJ2-5; D gene: -; clone size: few
CDR3 protein: CASSLPTSGRFDTQYF; CDR3 DNA: TGTGCCAGCAGCTTACCCACTAGCGGGAGGTTTGATACGCAGTATTTT; V gene: TRBV7-2; J gene: TRBJ2-3; D gene: TRBD2; clone size: -
CDR3 protein: CASSLDSGSEKLFF; CDR3 DNA: TGTGCCAGCAGCTTAGATTCCGGGAGTGAAAAACTGTTTTTT; V gene: TRBV7-2; J gene: TRBJ1-4; D gene: -; clone size: -